This T cell receptor beta chain was captured in a study of cytomegalovirus exposure and HLA in healthy donors. Looking at the study overall: From donors who were HLA-typed, an early data release held 70 million to 90 million unique TCRs.

This CDR3 is built from 16 residues. V shed 0 bases and J 7 bases; nucleotides not matched to a gene: 9. Germline CDR1 reads SGHRS; CDR2 reads YFSETQ. Study-wide results and caveats: Reportedly, diagnosis of cytomegalovirus status by the classifier showed high specificity and sensitivity.

This PCR relied on a set of 60 Vbeta primers and 13 Jbeta primers. Produced via immunoSEQ multiplex PCR; TCRdb's table is partial and in-frame only. The repertoire consists of more than 95,000 clones, with 55% to 75% occurring once and the leading ten covering roughly 10%. Each donor was healthy, and each was a bone marrow donor. This clone came up a few times. Its antigen remains unidentified. The clonotype originates from a woman aged 40 to 49 in good health and CMV-seropositive. Material: PBMCs. The chain uses TRBV5-1 and TRBJ2-1; 8 bases map to TRBD1. The CDR3 region is CASSLDPGGYGNEQFF. As DNA, the CDR3 is TGCGCCAGCAGCTTGGACCCAGGGGGCTACGGTAATGAGCAGTTCTTC.